The 21 T cell receptor beta chains below come from one sample, sequenced in a study of response to subunit inactivated influenza vaccine. A single record per CDR3 protein comes from TCRdb applying MiXCR to the RT-PCR reads. The sample has approximately 730,000 distinct CDR3 sequences, approximately 14% seen once. The sequences come from PBMCs from blood, collected 14 to 15 days before vaccination. The source of these receptors is a man aged 50 to 59 who received an inactivated influenza vaccine.

The V and J genes are TRBV14 and TRBJ1-1, with D tentatively TRBD1 (5 bases). Between the trimmed V and J ends, which lost 5 bases and 5 bases, there was a span of 15 bases. The CDR3 loop spans 14 amino acids. Germline V gene lookup returns CDR1 SGHDN and CDR2 FVKESK. The chain's CDR3 is CASSFRWGETEAFF. The CDR3 bases are TGTGCCAGCAGCTTCCGTTGGGGGGAGACTGAAGCTTTCTTT.

The CDR3 region is CATSRFQREADTQYF. In DNA form, the CDR3 reads TGTGCCACCAGCAGATTCCAGCGGGAGGCAGATACGCAGTATTTT. The genes are TRBV15 and TRBJ2-3; 9 nucleotides align to TRBD2. This CDR3 is built from 15 residues. J was trimmed by 4 bases and V by 2 bases; bases with no gene match: 4. Germline V gene lookup returns CDR1 LNHNV and CDR2 YYDKDF (reference sequence).

This sequence joins TRBV4-3 and TRBJ2-7, with D possibly being TRBD1 (6 bases). Germline values: CDR1 LGHNA, CDR2 YSLEER. The CDR3 contains 15 residues. Trimming pared 1 base from V and 1 base from J, leaving 11 bases between. The CDR3: CASSQVIGQSYEQYF. CDR3 sequence (DNA): TGCGCCAGCAGCCAAGTCATAGGACAGTCCTACGAGCAGTACTTC.

The gene calls are TRBV11-1 and TRBJ2-5; D gene unclear. The CDR3 has 14 amino acids. CDR1 SGHAT and CDR2 FQDESV come from the germline V gene (reference sequence). Between the trimmed V and J ends, which lost 3 bases and 9 bases, there was a span of 17 bases. The CDR3 sequence: CASSFSNPWQAQYF. DNA of the CDR3: TGTGCCAGCAGCTTTTCTAATCCGTGGCAGGCCCAGTACTTC.

The V call is TRBV6-2 or TRBV6-3, the J call TRBJ2-3; 11 positions agree with TRBD2. Germline CDR1 is MNHEY and CDR2 is SVGEGT. The CDR3 length is 17 residues. The junction had 4 bases not matched to a gene; V was cut back by 0 bases and J by 2 bases. The CDR3 DNA sequence: TGTGCCAGCAGTTACTCGGAGACTAGCGGGATCACAGATACGCAGTATTTT. Its protein is CASSYSETSGITDTQYF.

Only a few counts were recorded for this clonotype. The V and J genes are TRBV7-9 and TRBJ1-1, with D maybe TRBD1 (6 bases). The CDR3 loop spans 15 amino acids. V shed 5 bases and J shed 4 bases, with 17 bases lying between them. Germline V lookup: CDR1 SEHNR, CDR2 FQNEAQ (reference sequence). DNA of the CDR3: TGTGCCAGCAGCCCAAACAGGGTGGGTGGCACTGAAGCTTTCTTT. Translating gives CASSPNRVGGTEAFF.

This clonotype was seen at least ten times. This chain uses TRBV20-1 with TRBJ2-5, with D possibly being TRBD1 (5 bases). V was pared by 3 bases and J by 5 bases, with 13 bases between. The CDR3 contains 13 residues. Per the germline V gene, CDR1 is DFQATT and CDR2 is SNEGSKA (reference sequence). Written as DNA, the CDR3 is TGCAGTGCTAGTGTAGGGGCCGTGGAGACCCAGTACTTC. It is translated as CSASVGAVETQYF.

This clonotype was counted only a few times. The chain is built from TRBV30 and TRBJ2-1; D gene unclear. Germline V lookup: CDR1 GTSNPN, CDR2 SVGIG (reference sequence). Trimming removed 2 bases at V and 9 bases at J, with 14 bases between. The CDR3 extends over 13 amino acids. The CDR3 DNA reads as TGTGCCTGGAGTCTAAGAGGTTTAGGTGAGCAGTTCTTC. Protein product: CAWSLRGLGEQFF. Full variable domain (remainder filled in from reference TRBV30 and TRBJ2-1): SQTIHQWPATLVQPVGSPLSLECTVEGTSNPNLYWYRQAAGRGLQLLFYSVGIGQISSEVPQNLSASRPQDRQFILSSKKLLLSDSGFYLCAWSLRGLGEQFFGPGTRLTVL.

This chain links TRBV10-3 with TRBJ1-1; 7 bases map to TRBD1. The length of the CDR3 is 17 residues. Trimming took 6 bases from V and 1 from J; bases not matched to a gene: 14. From germline, CDR1 is ENHRY and CDR2 SYGVKD. The CDR3 bases are TGTGCCATCAGGTCGCACTCAGGGGGTTGGGAGAACACTGAAGCTTTCTTT. Residues: CAIRSHSGGWENTEAFF.

This clonotype was seen more than once but under ten times. The genes are TRBV11-2 and TRBJ2-2; possibly TRBD1 for D (6 bases). This CDR3 has 18 amino acids. V lost 1 base and J 1 base, leaving 16 bases between the germline ends. Germline V gene lookup returns CDR1 SGHAT and CDR2 FQNNGV. As DNA, the CDR3 is TGTGCCAGCAGCTTAGGCCCTCAGGGGACGGTGAACACCGGGGAGCTGTTTTTT. It specifies CASSLGPQGTVNTGELFF.

The DNA of the CDR3 is TGTGCCACCGCCGGCGGGACCACAGATACGCAGTATTTT. Its translation is CATAGGTTDTQYF. This chain joins TRBV7-2 and TRBJ2-3, with D perhaps matching TRBD2 (6 bases). The ends were cut back, 10 bases at V and 2 bases at J, with 13 bases in the middle. Germline CDR1 is SGHTA and CDR2 is FQGNSA. This CDR3 has 13 residues.

This chain connects TRBV18 to TRBJ2-4; D gene uncertain. The germline V and J ends were trimmed by 4 bases and 7 bases, with 29 bases remaining between them. The CDR3 covers 19 residues. Germline values: CDR1 KGHSH, CDR2 LQKENI. CDR3 in amino acids: CASSHRGPKRTLKGNIQYF. DNA of the CDR3: TGTGCCAGCTCACACCGAGGTCCCAAAAGGACGTTGAAAGGGAACATTCAGTACTTC.

The rearrangement links TRBV27 to TRBJ2-1; 13 nucleotides line up with TRBD2. CDR3 size: 15 residues. The germline CDR1 and CDR2 sequences are MNHEY and SMNVEV (reference sequence). V dropped 8 bases and J dropped 6; count of bases not matched to a gene: 7. The CDR3 loop is CASCAGTSGTNEQFF. In DNA, the CDR3 is TGTGCCAGCTGCGCCGGGACTAGCGGGACCAATGAGCAGTTCTTC.

The V and J genes are TRBV4-3 and TRBJ2-4; 7 bases match TRBD2. Germline CDR1 is LGHNA and CDR2 is YSLEER. There are 18 residues in the CDR3. V shed 1 base, J shed 0 bases, and the junction held 9 bases outside the gene matches. The CDR3 DNA reads as TGCGCCAGCAGCCAAGGACCCACTAGCGCACTAGCCAAAAACATTCAGTACTTC. This gives the protein CASSQGPTSALAKNIQYF.

This sequence joins TRBV7-2 and TRBJ2-5, with unresolved D. Trimming left V 6 bases short and J 4 bases short, with 18 bases between. CDR1 SGHTA and CDR2 FQGNSA come from the germline V gene. The CDR3 is 15 residues long. The CDR3 coding sequence is TGTGCCAGCAGACCTACCCTAGGTCCCCGAGAGACCCAGTACTTC. This codes for CASRPTLGPRETQYF. The full variable domain, rest sourced from reference TRBV7-2 and TRBJ2-5, is GAGVSQSPSNKVTEKGKDVELRCDPISGHTALYWYRQSLGQGLEFLIYFQGNSAPDKSGLPSDRFSAERTGGSVSTLTIQRTQQEDSAVYLCASRPTLGPRETQYFGPGTRLLVL.

About this clonotype: The CDR3 does not end in the conserved phenylalanine or tryptophan, so this is likely a read error. This chain joins TRBV11-1 and TRBJ2-1; D not certain. This CDR3 is built from 16 residues. V gave up 2 bases and J gave up 0 bases, with 11 bases separating them. CDR1 SGHAT and CDR2 FQDESV come from the germline V gene (reference sequence). The CDR3 loop is CASSLRGPISYNEQFL. As DNA, the CDR3 is TGTGCCAGCAGCTTAAGAGGCCCGATCTCCTACAATGAGCAGTTCCTC.

Only a few counts were recorded for this clonotype. J is TRBJ2-2 and V is TRBV5-5; D not resolved. CDR3 length: 14 residues. V lost 4 bases to trimming and J lost 3 bases, with 10 bases between them. The germline V gene has CDR1 SGHKS and CDR2 YYEKEE (reference sequence). The CDR3 sequence is CASSTDTDTGELFF. In nucleotides, the CDR3 is TGTGCCAGCAGCACCGACACTGACACCGGGGAGCTGTTTTTT.

This chain joins TRBV7-6 and TRBJ2-2, with D possibly being TRBD1 or TRBD2 (6 bases each). The ends were cut back, 0 bases at V and 6 bases at J, with 14 bases in the middle. The CDR3 runs to 16 residues. Germline V gives CDR1 SGHVS, CDR2 FNYEAQ. The CDR3 coding sequence is TGTGCCAGCAGCTTAGCCCGGGGGCGAGGATCCGGGGAGCTGTTTTTT. It specifies CASSLARGRGSGELFF.

About this clonotype: The junction and the germline gene differ at one end; a read error may be behind it. The chain recombines TRBV6-1 with TRBJ2-3, with 14 bases fitting TRBD2. Per germline, CDR1 MNHNS and CDR2 SASEGT. The CDR3 runs 15 residues. CDR3 in DNA: TGCGTGACTAGCGGGAGGGCCCTCGCCTTGGATACGCAGTATTTT. Translated, it gives CVTSGRALALDTQYF.

V gene TRBV29-1 combines with J gene TRBJ1-2; TRBD1 might be the D (5 bases). The CDR3 totals 12 residues. In germline, CDR1 is SQVTM, CDR2 ANQGSEA. V was pared by 4 bases and J by 8 bases, with 14 bases between. CDR3 coding DNA: TGCAGCGTTGCGCGGGGCGGAGAGGGCTACACCTTC. Translated, it gives CSVARGGEGYTF.

This clonotype was seen a few times. The chain employs TRBV4-3 and TRBJ2-5; D not certain. Germline V gene data show CDR1 as LGHNA and CDR2 as YSLEER. V gave up 0 bases and J gave up 2 bases, with 10 bases separating them. This CDR3 region has 15 residues. The CDR3 DNA follows: TGCGCCAGCAGCCAAGATATTGCCCCGCAAGAGACCCAGTACTTC. This encodes CASSQDIAPQETQYF.